The 3 T cell receptor beta chains presented below share a single source sample, sequenced in a study of blood T cell repertoires in COVID-19. Some clones are missing from TCRdb's copy, which holds only in-frame ones; the method was immunoSEQ multiplex PCR. The table includes tens of thousands of clones, around nine tenths detected once. The specimen was peripheral blood. The receptors here all came from a woman of 80 years or more with acute or convalescent COVID-19.

This clone was detected a few times. The chain joins TRBV19 to TRBJ1-1, with a possible D match to TRBD1 (5 bases). V was pared by 5 bases and J by 5 bases, with 9 bases between. There are 12 residues in the CDR3. From germline, CDR1 is LNHDA and CDR2 SQIVND (reference sequence). The CDR3 coding sequence is TGTGCCAGTAGTTCGACAGCGACTGAAGCTTTCTTT. Translated: CASSSTATEAFF.

This chain links TRBV3-1 (or the pseudogene TRBV3-2) with TRBJ2-7; 11 positions agree with TRBD1. V trimming: 3 bases; J trimming: 6 bases; junction bases outside the gene matches: 7. The length of the CDR3 is 15 residues. The germline gives CDR1 LGHDT, CDR2 YNNKEL (reference sequence). CDR3 region: CASSQGQGGLGEQYF. The CDR3 nucleotides read TGTGCCAGCAGCCAGGGACAGGGGGGGTTAGGCGAGCAGTACTTC.

In nucleotides, the CDR3 is TGTGCCAGCAGCCAAGATGGGGACAGGGTGGATGGCTACACCTTC. Translation: CASSQDGDRVDGYTF. This chain links TRBV4-2 with TRBJ1-2, with TRBD1 identical over 9 bases. Trimming took 0 bases from V and 6 from J; bases not matched to a gene: 5. The CDR3 contains 15 residues. Germline V lookup: CDR1 LGHNA, CDR2 YNFKEQ.